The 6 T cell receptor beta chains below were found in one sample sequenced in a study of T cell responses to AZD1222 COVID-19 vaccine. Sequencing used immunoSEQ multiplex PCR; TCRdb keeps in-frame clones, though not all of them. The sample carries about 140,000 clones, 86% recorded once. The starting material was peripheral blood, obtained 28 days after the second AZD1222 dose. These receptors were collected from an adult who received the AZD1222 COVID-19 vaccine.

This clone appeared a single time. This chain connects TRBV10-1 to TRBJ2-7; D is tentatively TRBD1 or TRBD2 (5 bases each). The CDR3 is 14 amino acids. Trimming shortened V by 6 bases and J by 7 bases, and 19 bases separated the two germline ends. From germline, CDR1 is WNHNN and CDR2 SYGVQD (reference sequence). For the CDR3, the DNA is TGCGCCAGCAGAGGGGATCCCACCGAGGGGGAGCAGTACTTC. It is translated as CASRGDPTEGEQYF.

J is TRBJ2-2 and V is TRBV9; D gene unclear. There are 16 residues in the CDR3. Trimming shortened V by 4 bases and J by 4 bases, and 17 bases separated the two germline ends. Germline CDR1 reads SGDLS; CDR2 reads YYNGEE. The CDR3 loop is CASSILHNQVTGELFF. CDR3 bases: TGTGCCAGCAGCATATTGCATAATCAGGTCACCGGGGAGCTGTTTTTT.

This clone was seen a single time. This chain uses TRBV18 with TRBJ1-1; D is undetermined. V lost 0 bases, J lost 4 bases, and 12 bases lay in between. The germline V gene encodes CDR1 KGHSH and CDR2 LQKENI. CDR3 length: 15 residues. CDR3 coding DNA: TGTGCCAGCTCACCACCGTTCGGATTGAGCACTGAAGCTTTCTTT. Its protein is CASSPPFGLSTEAFF.

CDR3 nucleotides: TGTGCCAGCAGCCAAGATCTGGTTAAGTGGACTAGCGGGGGTGATGAGCAGTTCTTC. Its protein product is CASSQDLVKWTSGGDEQFF. The J gene is TRBJ2-1, the V gene TRBV3-1 (or the pseudogene TRBV3-2), with 13 bases aligning to TRBD2. The CDR3 sequence is 19 residues long. Losses at the gene ends were 0 bases for V and 8 bases for J; bases not matched to a gene: 13. The germline CDR1 and CDR2 sequences are LGHDT and YNNKEL (reference sequence).

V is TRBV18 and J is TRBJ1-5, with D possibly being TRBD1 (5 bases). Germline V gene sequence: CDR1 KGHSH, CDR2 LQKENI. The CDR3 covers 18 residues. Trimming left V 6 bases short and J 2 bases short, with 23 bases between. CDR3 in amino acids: CASSPAGTANQRNQPQHF. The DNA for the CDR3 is TGTGCCAGCTCCCCGGCCGGGACGGCGAATCAACGCAATCAGCCCCAGCATTTT.

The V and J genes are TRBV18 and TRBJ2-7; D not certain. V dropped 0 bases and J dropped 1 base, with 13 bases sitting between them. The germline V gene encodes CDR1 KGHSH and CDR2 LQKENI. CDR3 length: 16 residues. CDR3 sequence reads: CASSPPETSASYEQYF. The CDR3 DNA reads TGTGCCAGCTCACCACCGGAGACGTCGGCGTCCTACGAGCAGTACTTC.